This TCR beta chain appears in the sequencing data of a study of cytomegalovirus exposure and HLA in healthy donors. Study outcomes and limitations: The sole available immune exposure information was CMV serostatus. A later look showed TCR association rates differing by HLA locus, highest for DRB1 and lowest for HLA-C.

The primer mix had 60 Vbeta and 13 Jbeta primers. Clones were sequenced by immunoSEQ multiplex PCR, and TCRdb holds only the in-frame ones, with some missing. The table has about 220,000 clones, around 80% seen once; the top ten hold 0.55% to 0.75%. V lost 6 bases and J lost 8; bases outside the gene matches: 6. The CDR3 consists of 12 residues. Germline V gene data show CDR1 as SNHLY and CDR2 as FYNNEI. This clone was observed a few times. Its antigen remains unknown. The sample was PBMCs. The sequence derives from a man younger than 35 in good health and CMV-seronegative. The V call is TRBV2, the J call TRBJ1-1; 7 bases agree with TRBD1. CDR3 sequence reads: CASSGDRTEAFF. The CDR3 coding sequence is TGTGCCAGCAGCGGGGACAGAACAGAAGCTTTCTTT.